This T cell receptor (beta chain) was documented in a study of blood T cells in healthy people across ages. The second PCR ran roughly 6 to 11 cycles with a sample-barcoded 5' primer and J-beta primers. A single record per CDR3 protein comes from TCRdb applying MiXCR to the 5' RACE reads. Here the sample spans 1.5 million to 2 million distinct CDR3 sequences, 25% to 30% being singletons. Trimming stripped 4 bases from V and 3 bases from J, with 15 bases between. Germline V gives CDR1 SQVTM, CDR2 ANQGSEA. The CDR3 extends over 14 amino acids. The specimen was blood. The sequence was collected from a woman aged 25 to 39 in good health. This chain joins TRBV29-1 and TRBJ1-1; D ambiguous. CDR3 amino acids: CSVAMQKVDTEAFF. In DNA form, the CDR3 reads TGCAGCGTTGCCATGCAGAAGGTTGACACTGAAGCTTTCTTT.